This TCR beta chain was captured in a study of blood T cell repertoires in COVID-19. The overall study: PBMCs, B-cell-depleted T cells, or T cells were the source of the cDNA or gDNA that made up the material.

The CDR3 totals 14 residues. Germline CDR1 and CDR2: KGHSH and LQKENI. The junction had 8 bases not matched to a gene; V was cut back by 6 bases and J by 5 bases. Assay: immunoSEQ multiplex PCR; the TCRdb copy retains only in-frame clones and omits some. The sample yields about 180,000 clones, nearly 90% seen once. The sequence came from a woman between 40 and 50 years old with acute COVID-19. Sequenced input: PBMCs or T cells enriched from blood (not recorded which). V is TRBV18 and J is TRBJ1-2, with TRBD1 identical over 8 bases. In nucleotides, the CDR3 is TGTGCCAGCTCCCTTGGACAGGGAGGGTATGGCTACACCTTC. It encodes CASSLGQGGYGYTF.